A single sample gave rise to the 18 T cell receptor beta chains below, sequenced in a study of T cell responses to AZD1222 COVID-19 vaccine. Using immunoSEQ multiplex PCR, the repertoire was profiled, and TCRdb retains in-frame clones only, with some absent. The sample includes about 120,000 clones, around 88% of them seen just once. Sequenced material: peripheral blood, taken on day 0 of AZD1222 vaccination. Receptor source: an adult in good health.

The gene calls are TRBV18 and TRBJ1-5; a possible D gene is TRBD1 (6 bases). V was pared by 4 bases and J by 2 bases, with 18 bases between. Germline V gene data show CDR1 as KGHSH and CDR2 as LQKENI. The CDR3 covers 17 residues. The CDR3 sequence: CASSHGGQGRGNQPQHF. The CDR3 region has the DNA TGTGCCAGCTCACACGGGGGGCAGGGTAGAGGCAATCAGCCCCAGCATTTT.

The rearrangement joins TRBV7-2 to TRBJ1-4, with D maybe TRBD1 (5 bases). CDR1 and CDR2 (germline): SGHTA, FQGNSA. V lost 3 bases and J lost 8, with 10 bases in between. The CDR3 loop spans 13 amino acids. CDR3 in DNA: TGTGCCAGCAGCTTGACAGTGCGGGAAAAACTGTTTTTT. It codes for CASSLTVREKLFF.

This chain connects TRBV6-2 or TRBV6-3 to TRBJ1-3, with D perhaps matching TRBD1 (6 bases). In germline, CDR1 is MNHEY, CDR2 SVGEGT. Trimming removed 5 bases at V and 2 bases at J, with 13 bases between. The CDR3 totals 15 residues. The DNA of the CDR3 is TGTGCCAGCAGTCGTCACAGGGAGCCTGGAAACACCATATATTTT. Amino acid sequence: CASSRHREPGNTIYF.

The genes are TRBV6-6 and TRBJ2-7; D possibly corresponds to TRBD1 (5 bases). Per the germline V gene, CDR1 is MNHNY and CDR2 is SVGAGI (reference sequence). V lost 10 bases and J 5 bases, leaving 6 bases between the germline ends. CDR3 size: 9 residues. DNA of the CDR3: TGTGCCAAAGGGGACGAGCAGTACTTC. It codes for CAKGDEQYF.

The V gene is TRBV5-1, the J gene TRBJ2-5; D not resolved. V was shortened by 1 base and J by 1 base, with 11 bases between the two germline ends. Germline-derived CDR1 and CDR2 are SGHRS and YFSETQ. The CDR3 consists of 15 residues. In DNA, the CDR3 is TGCGCCAGCAGCTTGTCTGCTGTAGGCCAAGAGACCCAGTACTTC. Translated: CASSLSAVGQETQYF. The full variable domain, completed using reference TRBV5-1 and TRBJ2-5, is KAGVTQTPRYLIKTRGQQVTLSCSPISGHRSVSWYQQTPGQGLQFLFEYFSETQRNKGNFPGRFSGRQFSNSRSEMNVSTLELGDSALYLCASSLSAVGQETQYFGPGTRLLVL.

The J gene is TRBJ1-1, the V gene TRBV10-3; the D gene is possibly TRBD1 (6 bases). The CDR3 covers 14 residues. Germline CDR1 reads ENHRY; CDR2 reads SYGVKD. Between the trimmed V and J ends, which lost 4 bases and 0 bases, there was a span of 9 bases. Here the CDR3 DNA reads TGTGCCATCAGTGCTCAGGGGTTGAACACTGAAGCTTTCTTT. Its protein is CAISAQGLNTEAFF.

DNA of the CDR3: TGTGCCAGTAGTCCCCGGGGCCACACAGATACGCAGTATTTT. It encodes CASSPRGHTDTQYF. V is TRBV19 and J is TRBJ2-3; D tentatively fits TRBD1 or TRBD2 (5 bases each). V was clipped by 5 bases and J by 2 bases, with 11 bases between them. CDR1 and CDR2 from the germline V gene are LNHDA and SQIVND (reference sequence). CDR3 length: 14 residues.

The table lists this clone with a count of one. The J gene is TRBJ1-3, the V gene TRBV7-8; unclear D gene. V dropped 5 bases and J dropped 7 bases, with 12 bases sitting between them. The CDR3 is 13 residues long. Germline V CDR1 and CDR2: SGHVS, FQNEAQ. CDR3 residues: CASSPRLGNTIYF. The CDR3 DNA is TGTGCCAGCAGCCCCCGGCTGGGGAACACCATATATTTT.

The chain's CDR3 is CASSPDRGSWPQHF. The CDR3 region has the DNA TGTGCCAGCAGTCCCGACAGGGGCTCGTGGCCCCAGCATTTT. This sequence joins TRBV6-5 and TRBJ1-5, with TRBD1 matching over 8 bases. The CDR3 sequence is 14 residues long. The germline CDR1 and CDR2 sequences are MNHEY and SVGAGI. The V segment lost 5 bases and the J segment 9 bases; nucleotides outside the gene matches: 9.

This chain uses TRBV28 with TRBJ2-5; no clear D. The CDR3 totals 15 residues. Germline V gene data show CDR1 as MDHEN and CDR2 as SYDVKM. Trimming took off 4 bases at V and 4 bases at J, with 16 bases between the two ends. In DNA form, the CDR3 reads TGTGCCAGCAGTTCTGCCGCGAAGGGTGGAGAGACCCAGTACTTC. The encoded protein is CASSSAAKGGETQYF.

The chain couples TRBV7-8 to TRBJ2-1, with 8 bases matching TRBD1. Per germline, CDR1 SGHVS and CDR2 FQNEAQ. The CDR3 sequence is 14 residues long. V lost 8 bases to trimming and J lost 6 bases; unmatched junction nucleotides: 9. The CDR3 region is CASQRQGSINEQFF. The CDR3, as DNA: TGTGCCAGCCAAAGACAGGGGTCCATCAATGAGCAGTTCTTC.

The genes are TRBV3-1 (or the pseudogene TRBV3-2) and TRBJ1-2; tentatively, D is TRBD1 (5 bases). The CDR3 is 18 residues long. Germline CDR1 LGHDT, CDR2 YNNKEL (reference sequence). Trimming took off 6 bases at V and 8 bases at J, with 31 bases between the two ends. The DNA for the CDR3 is TGTGCCAGCAGGAAAGGCCGGGACGGTCTTTTCGAATACGGGGGCTACACCTTC. Translation: CASRKGRDGLFEYGGYTF.

The CDR3 nucleotides read TGTGCCAGCAGCCGGGACAGGGGAAATTCACCCCTCCACTTT. It specifies CASSRDRGNSPLHF. The J gene is TRBJ1-6, the V gene TRBV7-6; TRBD1 matches at 10 bases. CDR1 and CDR2 (germline): SGHVS, FNYEAQ. The CDR3 has 14 residues. The junction had 2 bases not matched to a gene; V was cut back by 5 bases and J by 7 bases. The variable domain in full, completed from reference TRBV7-6 and TRBJ1-6, reads GAGVSQSPRYKVTKRGQDVALRCDPISGHVSLYWYRQALGQGPEFLTYFNYEAQQDKSGLPNDRFSAERPEGSISTLTIQRTEQRDSAMYRCASSRDRGNSPLHFGNGTRLTVT.

The CDR3 nucleotides read TGTGCCAGCAGCTTAGCGGGGGGATGGGGAACAGATACGCAGTATTTT. Protein: CASSLAGGWGTDTQYF. This chain uses TRBV7-2 with TRBJ2-3; D may be TRBD2 (6 bases). V was pared by 0 bases and J by 3 bases, with 13 bases between. CDR1 is SGHTA, CDR2 FQGNSA, per germline. The CDR3 extends over 16 amino acids.

The CDR3 nucleotides are TGCGCCAGCAGCCTTGACAGGAGCTATGGCTACACCTTC. It is translated as CASSLDRSYGYTF. The chain links TRBV4-1 to TRBJ1-2, with D perhaps matching TRBD1 (6 bases). This CDR3 has 13 amino acids. The germline CDR1 and CDR2 sequences are MGHRA and YSYEKL. The V end was cut by 4 bases, the J end by 4 bases, with 10 bases between.

J is TRBJ1-1 and V is TRBV3-1 (or the pseudogene TRBV3-2); D is undetermined. Germline V gene data show CDR1 as LGHDT and CDR2 as YNNKEL (reference sequence). Trimming cost V 1 base and J 2 bases, with 11 bases left between them. This CDR3 spans 15 amino acids. CDR3 sequence (DNA): TGTGCCAGCAGCCAAGGGCTGGTTTTAAACACTGAAGCTTTCTTT. Translation gives CASSQGLVLNTEAFF.

This rearrangement joins TRBV2 to TRBJ1-1, with 8 bases that match TRBD1. The germline CDR1 and CDR2 sequences are SNHLY and FYNNEI. The CDR3 length is 14 residues. Trimming removed 5 bases from V and 0 bases from J; junction bases left unmatched: 2. The CDR3 coding sequence is TGTGCCAGCAGTAGACAGGGGTTGAACACTGAAGCTTTCTTT. Translating gives CASSRQGLNTEAFF.

The chain couples TRBV12-3 or TRBV12-4 to TRBJ1-2; no reliable D call. The CDR3 extends over 12 amino acids. Trimming stripped 6 bases from V and 4 bases from J, with 9 bases between. As DNA, the CDR3 is TGTGCCAGCAGCCGCCGGAGCTATGGCTACACCTTC. It codes for CASSRRSYGYTF.